A selection of T cell receptor beta chains follows, all from one sample in a study of blood T cells in healthy people across ages. TCRdb itself ran the 5' RACE reads through MiXCR, one entry per CDR3 protein. The data hold about 580,000 distinct CDR3 sequences, with roughly 43% observed a single time. The sequenced sample was blood. These receptor sequences come from a man older than 75 in good health. The CDR3 runs from the conserved cysteine through the conserved F or W. A D gene is named only where the DNA matches it firmly. Some rows have no size entry. The others give once, few or many, or a class for an expanded clone.

j_call v_call d_call clone_size cdr3_nt cdr3_aa
TRBJ2-7 TRBV12-3/TRBV12-4 . . TGTGCCAGCAGTGAGCAGGTGGGGGCCTACGAGCAGTACTTC CASSEQVGAYEQYF
TRBJ2-3 TRBV20-1 . . TGCAGTGCTAGAGATGACGGGAGTTTAAGGACAGATACGCAGTATTTT CSARDDGSLRTDTQYF
TRBJ2-1 TRBV6-5 . . TGTGCCAGCAGTTACCTTCAGACATCGTTCTTC CASSYLQTSFF
TRBJ1-5 TRBV7-2 . few TGTGCCAGCACAAATGGTAGGGATCAGCCCCAGCATTTT CASTNGRDQPQHF
TRBJ2-1 TRBV10-3 . . TGTGCCATCAGTGAGTCGGGGGACCACCCGGAGCAGTTCTTC CAISESGDHPEQFF
TRBJ2-5 TRBV20-1 TRBD2 . TGCAGTGCTAGTCGGAGCGGGGCCCTCCAAGAGACCCAGTACTTC CSASRSGALQETQYF
TRBJ1-1 TRBV29-1 TRBD1 . TGCAGCGCCGCCCTTCCGGGACAGGGGGCGCCGGCTTTCTTT CSAALPGQGAPAFF
TRBJ1-1 TRBV7-9 TRBD1 . TGTGCCAGCAGCTCAATACCGGGACAGGCCATCGCGCGGAGGGACACTGAAGCTTTCTTT CASSSIPGQAIARRDTEAFF
TRBJ2-1 TRBV5-1 TRBD2 few TGCGCCAGCAGCTTGGCGATTATGGGGGGACTAGCTATCAATGAGCAGTTCTTC CASSLAIMGGLAINEQFF
TRBJ1-4 TRBV6-5 TRBD1 few TGTGCCAGCAGTTACACCCATGGGACAGGGGCTGAAAAACTGTTTTTT CASSYTHGTGAEKLFF
TRBJ2-3 TRBV4-3 . few TGCGCCAGCAGCCTAAGGGCCTTGGATACGCAGTATTTT CASSLRALDTQYF
TRBJ1-5 TRBV10-3 . few TGTGCCATCAGTGACAGGGGCAATCAGCCCCAGCATTTT CAISDRGNQPQHF
TRBJ2-7 TRBV5-1 . few TGCGCCAGCAGCTTGGCTCTTAACAGGATTAGCGAGCAGTACTTC CASSLALNRISEQYF
TRBJ2-1 TRBV20-1 TRBD1 . TGCAGTGCTAGCCCAGGGGGCTACAATGAGCAGTTCTTC CSASPGGYNEQFF
TRBJ2-3 TRBV15 TRBD2 . TGTGCCACCAGCTTGCGGGAGTACGGCACAGATACGCAGTATTTT CATSLREYGTDTQYF
TRBJ2-2 TRBV10-2 . . TGCGCCAGCAGTGAGAACCCGGACACCGGGGAGCTGTTTTTT CASSENPDTGELFF
TRBJ2-5 TRBV20-1 . . TGCAGTGCTGACCCCGTATCCCGGACGGGAGAGACCCAGTACTTC CSADPVSRTGETQYF